This T cell receptor beta chain appears in the sequencing data of a study of tumor and adjacent non-tumor tissue in lung cancer. Study-level findings and limits: Top 100 clones took a larger repertoire share in normal lung.

Only a few counts were recorded for this clonotype. The antigen is not known. This may arise from a read error, as a much more abundant clone is one base away. Three rounds of nested PCR, following a modified ARM-PCR protocol, produced the TCRbeta library. TCRdb reprocessed the multiplex PCR reads via MiXCR and lists one record per CDR3 protein. Among about 100,000 distinct CDR3 sequences listed, less than 75% were seen once. The template was RNA from unsorted bulk tissue. The normal lung tissue was taken more than 3 cm from the tumor edge. Donors were chemotherapy-naive, newly diagnosed lung cancer surgical patients in China, August–late 2014. J lost 3 bases, V lost 3 bases, and 10 bases had no gene match. CDR3 length equals 15 residues. In germline, CDR1 is DFQATT, CDR2 SNEGSKA (reference sequence).

The sequenced sample consisted of distant non-tumor lung tissue. The genes are TRBV20-1 and TRBJ2-7; 8 bases match TRBD2. The receptor's source is a man aged 25-40 years with non-small cell lung cancer. The DNA for the CDR3 is TGCAGTGCTAGTCCTCAGGGACTAGGTTACTACGAGCAGTACTTC. This encodes CSASPQGLGYYEQYF.